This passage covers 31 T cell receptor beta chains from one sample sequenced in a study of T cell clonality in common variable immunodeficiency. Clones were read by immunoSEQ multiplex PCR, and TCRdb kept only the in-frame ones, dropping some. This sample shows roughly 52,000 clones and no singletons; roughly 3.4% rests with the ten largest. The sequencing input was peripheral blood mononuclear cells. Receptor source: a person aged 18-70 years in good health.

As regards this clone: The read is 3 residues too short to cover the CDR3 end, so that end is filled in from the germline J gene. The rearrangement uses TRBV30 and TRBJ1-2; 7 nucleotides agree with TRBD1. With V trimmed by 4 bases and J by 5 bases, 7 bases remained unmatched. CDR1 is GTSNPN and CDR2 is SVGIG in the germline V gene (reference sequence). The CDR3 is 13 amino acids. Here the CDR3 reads CAWTKGTVYGYTF. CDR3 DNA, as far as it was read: TGTGCCTGGACAAAAGGGACAGTATATGGC.

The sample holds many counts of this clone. The sequenced part of the CDR3 DNA is TGTGCCAGCAGCGCCACACCTAGCGGGAGCTCAGATACG. It is translated as CASSATPSGSSDT. The full-length CDR3 reads as CASSATPSGSSDTQYF. The genes are TRBV7-3 and TRBJ2-3; 10 bases match TRBD2. The CDR3 extends 3 residues past the end of the read, so its final part is completed from the germline J gene. The CDR3 length is 16 residues. The J segment lost 4 bases and the V segment lost 5 bases, leaving 9 bases of the junction unmatched. The germline gives CDR1 SGHTA, CDR2 FQGTGA.

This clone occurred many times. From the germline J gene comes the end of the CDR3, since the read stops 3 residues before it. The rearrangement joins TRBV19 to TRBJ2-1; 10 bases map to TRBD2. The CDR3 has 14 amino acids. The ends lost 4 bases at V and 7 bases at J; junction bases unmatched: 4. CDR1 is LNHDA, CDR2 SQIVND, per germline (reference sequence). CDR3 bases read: TGTGCCAGTAGTAACCTAGCGGGAGTTAATGAG. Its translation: CASSNLAGVNE. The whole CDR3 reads CASSNLAGVNEQFF.

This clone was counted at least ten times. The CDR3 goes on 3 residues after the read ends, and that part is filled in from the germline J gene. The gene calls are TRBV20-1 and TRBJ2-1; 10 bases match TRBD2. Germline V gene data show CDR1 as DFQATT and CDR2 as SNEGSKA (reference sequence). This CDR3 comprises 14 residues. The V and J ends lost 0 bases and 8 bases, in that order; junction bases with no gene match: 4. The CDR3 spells CSARDIAGGYEQFF. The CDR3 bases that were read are TGCAGTGCTAGAGATATAGCGGGAGGCTATGAG.

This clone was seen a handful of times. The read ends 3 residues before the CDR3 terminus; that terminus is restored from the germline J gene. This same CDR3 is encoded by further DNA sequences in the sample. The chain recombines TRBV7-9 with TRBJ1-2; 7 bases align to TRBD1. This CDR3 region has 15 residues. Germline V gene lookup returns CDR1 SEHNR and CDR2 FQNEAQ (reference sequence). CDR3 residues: CASSHGTVGSAGYTF. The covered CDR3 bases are TGTGCCAGCAGCCACGGGACAGTTGGTTCGGCTGGT.

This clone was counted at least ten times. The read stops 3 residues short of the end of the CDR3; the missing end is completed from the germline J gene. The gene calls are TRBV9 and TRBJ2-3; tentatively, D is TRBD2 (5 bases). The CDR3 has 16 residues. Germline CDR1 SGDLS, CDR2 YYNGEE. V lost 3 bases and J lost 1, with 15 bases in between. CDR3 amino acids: CASSGGPQRRTDTQYF. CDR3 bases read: TGTGCCAGCAGCGGAGGTCCCCAGCGGCGCACAGATACG.

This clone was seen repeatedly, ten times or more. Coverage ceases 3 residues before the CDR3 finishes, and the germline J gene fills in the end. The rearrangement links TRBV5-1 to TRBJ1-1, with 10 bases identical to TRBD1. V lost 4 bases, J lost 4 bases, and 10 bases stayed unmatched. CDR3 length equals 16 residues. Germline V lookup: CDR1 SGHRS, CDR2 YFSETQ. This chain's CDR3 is CASSPMTGGATTEAFF. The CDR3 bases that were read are TGCGCCAGCAGCCCCATGACAGGGGGCGCGACCACTGAA. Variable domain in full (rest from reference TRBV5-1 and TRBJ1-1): KAGVTQTPRYLIKTRGQQVTLSCSPISGHRSVSWYQQTPGQGLQFLFEYFSETQRNKGNFPGRFSGRQFSNSRSEMNVSTLELGDSALYLCASSPMTGGATTEAFFGQGTRLTVV.

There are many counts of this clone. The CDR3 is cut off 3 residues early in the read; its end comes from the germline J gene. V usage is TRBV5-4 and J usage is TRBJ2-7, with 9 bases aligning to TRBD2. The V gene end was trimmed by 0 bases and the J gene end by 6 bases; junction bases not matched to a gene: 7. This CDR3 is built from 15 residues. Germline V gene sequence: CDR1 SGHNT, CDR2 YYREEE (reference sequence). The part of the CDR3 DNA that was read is TGTGCCAGCAGCTTGGATCTAGCGGGATCAGGCGAG. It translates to CASSLDLAGSGE. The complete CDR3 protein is CASSLDLAGSGEQYF.

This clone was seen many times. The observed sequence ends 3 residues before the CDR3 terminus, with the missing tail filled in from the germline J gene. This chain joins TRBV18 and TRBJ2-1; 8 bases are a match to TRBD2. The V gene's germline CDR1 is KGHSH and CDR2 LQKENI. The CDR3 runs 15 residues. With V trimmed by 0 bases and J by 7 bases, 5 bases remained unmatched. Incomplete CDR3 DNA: TGTGCCAGCTCACCACCGGTAGCGGGACGGAATGAG. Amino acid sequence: CASSPPVAGRNE. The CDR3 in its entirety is CASSPPVAGRNEQFF.

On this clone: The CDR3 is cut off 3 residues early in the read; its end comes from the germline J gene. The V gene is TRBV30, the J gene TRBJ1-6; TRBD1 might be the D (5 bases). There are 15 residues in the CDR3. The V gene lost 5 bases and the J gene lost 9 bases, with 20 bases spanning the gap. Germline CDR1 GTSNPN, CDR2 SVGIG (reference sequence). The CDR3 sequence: CAWGKTASQASPLHF. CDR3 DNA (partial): TGTGCCTGGGGTAAGACAGCATCCCAGGCTTCACCC.

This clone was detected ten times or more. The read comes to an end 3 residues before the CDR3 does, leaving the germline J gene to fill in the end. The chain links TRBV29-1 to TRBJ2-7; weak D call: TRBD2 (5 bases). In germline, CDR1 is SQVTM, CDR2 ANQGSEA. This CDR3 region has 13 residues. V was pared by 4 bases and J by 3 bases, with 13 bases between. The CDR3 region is CSVGGGLDYEQYF. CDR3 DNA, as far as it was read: TGCAGCGTTGGAGGAGGACTCGACTACGAG.

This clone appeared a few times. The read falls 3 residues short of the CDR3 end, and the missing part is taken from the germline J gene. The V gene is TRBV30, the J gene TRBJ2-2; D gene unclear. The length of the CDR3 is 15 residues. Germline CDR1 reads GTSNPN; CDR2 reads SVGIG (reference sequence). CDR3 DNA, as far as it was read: TGTGCCTGGAGTTCCCTGGCCGAGTCGCATGAAAAG. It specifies CAWSSLAESHEK. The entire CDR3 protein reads CAWSSLAESHEKLFF.

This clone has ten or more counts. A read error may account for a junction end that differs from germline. CDR3 in amino acids: CASSRGGTSGIYTQYF. The sequenced part of the CDR3 DNA is TGCGCCAGCAGCCGGGGCGGGACTAGCGGTATCTATACG. The chain couples TRBV4-2 to TRBJ2-3; 11 bases match TRBD2. The CDR3 extends 3 residues past the end of the read, so its final part is completed from the germline J gene. Germline V gene sequence: CDR1 LGHNA, CDR2 YNFKEQ. CDR3 length: 16 residues.

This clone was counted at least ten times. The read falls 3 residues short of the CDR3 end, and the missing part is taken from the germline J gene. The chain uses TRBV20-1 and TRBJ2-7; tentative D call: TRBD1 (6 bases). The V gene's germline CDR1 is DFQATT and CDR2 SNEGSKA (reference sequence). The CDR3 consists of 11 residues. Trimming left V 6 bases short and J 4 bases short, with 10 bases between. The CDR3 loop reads CSAGQTYEQYF. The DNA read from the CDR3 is TGCAGTGCCGGACAGACGTACGAG.

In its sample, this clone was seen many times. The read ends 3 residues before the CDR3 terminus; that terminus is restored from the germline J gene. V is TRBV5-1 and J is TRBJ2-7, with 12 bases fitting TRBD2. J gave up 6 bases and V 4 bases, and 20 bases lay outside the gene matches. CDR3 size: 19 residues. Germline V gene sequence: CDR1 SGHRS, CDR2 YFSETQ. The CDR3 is CASSPPNWRLAGVRSEQYF. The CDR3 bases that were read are TGCGCCAGCAGCCCCCCAAACTGGAGACTAGCGGGAGTCCGCTCCGAG.

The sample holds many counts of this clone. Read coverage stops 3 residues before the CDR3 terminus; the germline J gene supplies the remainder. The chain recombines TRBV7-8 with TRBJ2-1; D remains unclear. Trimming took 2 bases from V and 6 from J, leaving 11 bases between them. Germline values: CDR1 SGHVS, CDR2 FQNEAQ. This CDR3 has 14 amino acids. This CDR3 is CASSLRLGSNEQFF. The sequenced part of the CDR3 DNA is TGTGCCAGCAGCTTAAGATTAGGGTCCAATGAG.

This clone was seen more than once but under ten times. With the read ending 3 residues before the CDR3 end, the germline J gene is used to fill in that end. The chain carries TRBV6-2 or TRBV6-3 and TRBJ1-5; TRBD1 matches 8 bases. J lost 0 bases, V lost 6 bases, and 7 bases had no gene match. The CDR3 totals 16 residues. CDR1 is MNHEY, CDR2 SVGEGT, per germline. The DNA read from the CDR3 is TGTGCCAGCAGCCCCTCTCAGGGGGCTAGCAATCAGCCC. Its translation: CASSPSQGASNQP. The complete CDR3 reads CASSPSQGASNQPQHF.

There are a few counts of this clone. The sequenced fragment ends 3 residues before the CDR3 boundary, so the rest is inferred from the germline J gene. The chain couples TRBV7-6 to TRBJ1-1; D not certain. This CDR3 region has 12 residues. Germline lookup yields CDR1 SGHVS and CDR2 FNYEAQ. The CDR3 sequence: CASSSPRGKAFF. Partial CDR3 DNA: TGTGCCAGCAGTAGTCCACGGGGAAAA.

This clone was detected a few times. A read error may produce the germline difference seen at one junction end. CDR3 bases read: TGTGCTAGCAGCTCACAGTTTTTAGGTACC. It specifies CASSSQFLGT. The complete CDR3 reads CASSSQFLGTQYF. This sequence joins TRBV7-9 and TRBJ2-5, with D hard to call. Read data end 3 residues before the CDR3 end; the end is taken from the germline J gene. Germline V lookup: CDR1 SEHNR, CDR2 FQNEAQ (reference sequence). The CDR3 totals 13 residues.

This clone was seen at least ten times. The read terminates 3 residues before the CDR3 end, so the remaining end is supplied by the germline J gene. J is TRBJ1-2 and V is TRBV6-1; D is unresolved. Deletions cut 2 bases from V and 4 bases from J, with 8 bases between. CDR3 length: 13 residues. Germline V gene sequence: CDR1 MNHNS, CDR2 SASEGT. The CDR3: CASSESSVYGYTF. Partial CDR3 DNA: TGTGCCAGCAGTGAAAGTTCGGTCTATGGC.

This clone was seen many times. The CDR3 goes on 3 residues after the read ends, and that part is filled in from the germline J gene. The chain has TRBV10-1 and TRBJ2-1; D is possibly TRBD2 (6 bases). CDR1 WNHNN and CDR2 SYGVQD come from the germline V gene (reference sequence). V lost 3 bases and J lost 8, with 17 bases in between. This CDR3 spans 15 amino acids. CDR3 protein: CASSDPSGGRDEQFF. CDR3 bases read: TGCGCCAGCAGTGACCCCTCCGGGGGAAGGGATGAG.

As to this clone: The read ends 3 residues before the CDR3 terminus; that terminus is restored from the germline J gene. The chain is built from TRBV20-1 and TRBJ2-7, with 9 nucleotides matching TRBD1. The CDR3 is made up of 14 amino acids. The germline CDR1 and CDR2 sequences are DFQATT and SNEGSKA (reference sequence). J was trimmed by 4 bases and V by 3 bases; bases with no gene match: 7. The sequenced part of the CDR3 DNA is TGCAGTGCTAGGTCCGGGACAGGGATTTACGAG. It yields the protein CSARSGTGIYE. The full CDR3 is CSARSGTGIYEQYF.

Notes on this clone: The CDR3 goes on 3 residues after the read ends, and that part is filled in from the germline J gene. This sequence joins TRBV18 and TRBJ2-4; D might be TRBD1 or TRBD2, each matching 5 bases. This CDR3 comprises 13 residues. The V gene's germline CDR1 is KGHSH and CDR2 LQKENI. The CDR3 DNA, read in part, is TGTGCCAGCTCATCCTCGAGAGGGGTTGGT. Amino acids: CASSSSRGVG. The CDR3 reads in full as CASSSSRGVGQYF.

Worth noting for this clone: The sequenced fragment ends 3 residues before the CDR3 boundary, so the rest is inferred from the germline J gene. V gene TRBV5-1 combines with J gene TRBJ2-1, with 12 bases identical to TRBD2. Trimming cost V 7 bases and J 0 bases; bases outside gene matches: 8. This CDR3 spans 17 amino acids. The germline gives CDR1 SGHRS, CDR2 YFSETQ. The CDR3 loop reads CASSTSGSLGSYNEQFF. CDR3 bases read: TGCGCCAGCTCGACTAGCGGGAGTTTGGGCTCCTACAATGAG.

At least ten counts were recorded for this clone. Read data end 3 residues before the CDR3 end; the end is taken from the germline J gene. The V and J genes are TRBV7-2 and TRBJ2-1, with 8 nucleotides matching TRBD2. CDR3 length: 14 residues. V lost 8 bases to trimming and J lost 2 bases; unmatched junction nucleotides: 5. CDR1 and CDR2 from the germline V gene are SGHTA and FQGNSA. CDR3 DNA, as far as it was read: TGTGCCAGCGGAGTAGCGGGAACCTACAATGAG. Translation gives CASGVAGTYNE. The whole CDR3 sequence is CASGVAGTYNEQFF.

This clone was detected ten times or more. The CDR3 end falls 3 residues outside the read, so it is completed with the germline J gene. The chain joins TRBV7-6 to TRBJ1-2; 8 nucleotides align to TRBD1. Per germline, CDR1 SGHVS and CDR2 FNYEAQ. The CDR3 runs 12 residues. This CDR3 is CASSPGQGGYTF. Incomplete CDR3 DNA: TGTGCCAGCAGCCCCGGACAGGGCGGC.

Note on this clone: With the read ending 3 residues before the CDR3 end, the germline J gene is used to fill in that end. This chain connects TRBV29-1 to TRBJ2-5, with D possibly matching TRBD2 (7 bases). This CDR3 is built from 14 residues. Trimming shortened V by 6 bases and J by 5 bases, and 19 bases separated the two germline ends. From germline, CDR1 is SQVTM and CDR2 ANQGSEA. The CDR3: CSVRGRGAGETQYF. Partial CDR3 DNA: TGCAGCGTACGAGGTCGGGGGGCCGGGGAGACC.

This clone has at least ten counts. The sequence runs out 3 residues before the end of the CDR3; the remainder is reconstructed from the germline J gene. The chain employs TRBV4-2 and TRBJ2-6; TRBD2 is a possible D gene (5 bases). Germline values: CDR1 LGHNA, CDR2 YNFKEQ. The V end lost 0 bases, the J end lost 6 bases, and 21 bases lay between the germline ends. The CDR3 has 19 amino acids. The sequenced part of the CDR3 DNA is TGTGCCAGCAGCCAAGATCGGGGAGCCACCTCTAAGGAGGCCAACGTC. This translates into CASSQDRGATSKEANV. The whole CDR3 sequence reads CASSQDRGATSKEANVLTF.

The CDR3 reads CASSQDIGPNTEAFF. The CDR3 DNA, read in part, is TGTGCCAGCAGCCAAGACATTGGGCCGAACACTGAA. The genes are TRBV7-6 and TRBJ1-1; D not certain. The read terminates 3 residues before the CDR3 end, so the remaining end is supplied by the germline J gene. The ends were cut back, 5 bases at V and 1 base at J, with 14 bases in the middle. Germline lookup yields CDR1 SGHVS and CDR2 FNYEAQ. The CDR3 totals 15 residues.

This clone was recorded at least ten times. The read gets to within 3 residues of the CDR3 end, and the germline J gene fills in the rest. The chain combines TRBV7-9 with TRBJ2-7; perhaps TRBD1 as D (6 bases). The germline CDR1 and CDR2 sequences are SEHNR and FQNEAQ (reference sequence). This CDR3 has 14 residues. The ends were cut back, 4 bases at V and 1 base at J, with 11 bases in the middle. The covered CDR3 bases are TGTGCCAGCAGCTCCGGGACATGGTCCTACGAG. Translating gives CASSSGTWSYE. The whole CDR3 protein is CASSSGTWSYEQYF. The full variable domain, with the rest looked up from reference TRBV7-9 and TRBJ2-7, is DTGVSQNPRHKITKRGQNVTFRCDPISEHNRLYWYRQTLGQGPEFLTYFQNEAQLEKSRLLSDRFSAERPKGSFSTLEIQRTEQGDSAMYLCASSSGTWSYEQYFGPGTRLTVT.

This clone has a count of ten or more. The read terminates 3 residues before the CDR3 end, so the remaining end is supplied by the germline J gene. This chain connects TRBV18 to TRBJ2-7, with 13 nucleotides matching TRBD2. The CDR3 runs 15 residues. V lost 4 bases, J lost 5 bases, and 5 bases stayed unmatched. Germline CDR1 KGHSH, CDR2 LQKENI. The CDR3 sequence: CASSLGLAGTHEQYF. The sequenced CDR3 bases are TGTGCCAGCTCACTGGGACTAGCGGGAACCCACGAG.